This record concerns one T cell receptor (beta chain) sequence. The antigen is unknown. The germline V gene encodes CDR1 MGHRA and CDR2 YSYEKL. V lost 0 bases, J lost 0 bases, and 14 bases lay in between. This CDR3 comprises 17 residues. The sample is drawn from a study of T cells after yellow fever vaccination. Study-level points and caveats: At around 96% for CD4 and approximately 89% for CD8, most primary-vaccination clones showed up again after the booster. Weaker overall was a secondary response that nonetheless peaked faster, on day 5 versus 15.

TCRdb passed the 5' RACE reads through MiXCR, listing each CDR3 protein once. The sample lists hundreds of thousands of distinct CDR3 sequences; over 15% were seen once. The TCR originated in a young man who received the YFV17D yellow fever vaccine. The chain has TRBV4-1 and TRBJ2-5, with D maybe TRBD1 (5 bases). Sample: PBMCs, taken before the yellow fever booster vaccination. The CDR3 is CASSQDYLRGHQETQYF. The CDR3 nucleotides are TGCGCCAGCAGCCAAGATTATTTAAGGGGTCACCAAGAGACCCAGTACTTC.